The 15 T cell receptor beta chains below all came from one sample that was sequenced in a study of OX40 agonist ivuxolimab in advanced cancers. Generated by immunoSEQ multiplex PCR, the TCRdb table keeps only in-frame clones and is missing some. Of 35,000 to 45,000 clones listed, 85% to 95% are singletons. The sequenced sample was CD4+ or CD8+ T cells sorted from blood, obtained in a trial of the OX40 agonist ivuxolimab. The source is an adult with an advanced solid tumor such as melanoma, head and neck, liver or kidney cancer.

This chain uses TRBV18 with TRBJ2-2, with 8 bases lining up with TRBD1. J lost 0 bases, V lost 0 bases, and 0 bases had no gene match. The V gene's germline CDR1 is KGHSH and CDR2 LQKENI. The CDR3 contains 16 residues. CDR3 protein: CASSPPDRANTGELFF. Here the CDR3 DNA reads TGTGCCAGCTCACCACCGGACAGGGCGAACACCGGGGAGCTGTTTTTT.

The rearrangement uses TRBV4-2 and TRBJ2-3; D perhaps matches TRBD2 (5 bases). The CDR3 contains 14 residues. Germline CDR1 LGHNA, CDR2 YNFKEQ. Between the trimmed V and J ends, which lost 9 bases and 3 bases, there was a span of 16 bases. The CDR3 spells CARGKGGSTDTQYF. CDR3 nucleotide sequence: TGTGCCAGGGGAAAAGGTGGGAGTACAGATACGCAGTATTTT.

V is TRBV15 and J is TRBJ2-3; maybe TRBD1 (6 bases). Trimming took 4 bases from V and 4 from J, leaving 12 bases between them. CDR3 size: 14 residues. Germline-derived CDR1 and CDR2 are LNHNV and YYDKDF (reference sequence). CDR3 amino acids: CATSKGSGADTQYF. In nucleotides, the CDR3 is TGTGCCACCAGCAAAGGATCAGGGGCAGATACGCAGTATTTT.

The rearrangement uses TRBV5-8 and TRBJ2-3; 8 bases are shared with TRBD2. V lost 1 base and J lost 5; bases outside the gene matches: 6. Germline CDR1 and CDR2: SGHTS and YDEGEE. The CDR3 consists of 15 residues. The DNA for the CDR3 is TGTGCCAGCAGCTTGCGTCGGGAGGGCCAAGATACGCAGTATTTT. As protein: CASSLRREGQDTQYF.

V is TRBV6-5 and J is TRBJ2-7, with D perhaps given as TRBD1 or TRBD2 (5 bases each). The CDR3 covers 15 residues. The germline V gene encodes CDR1 MNHEY and CDR2 SVGAGI. V was cut by 1 base and J by 4 bases, with 14 bases left in between. CDR3: CASSYLRDAAYEQYF. The CDR3 nucleotides read TGTGCCAGCAGTTACTTGAGGGACGCTGCGTACGAGCAGTACTTC.

V usage is TRBV19 and J usage is TRBJ1-5; D is unresolved. Germline loops: CDR1 LNHDA, CDR2 SQIVND (reference sequence). Between the trimmed V and J ends, which lost 7 bases and 0 bases, there was a span of 4 bases. The CDR3 contains 12 residues. The DNA for the CDR3 is TGTGCCAGTACCGATAGCAATCAGCCCCAGCATTTT. Residues: CASTDSNQPQHF.

The chain links TRBV7-9 to TRBJ1-2; 7 nucleotides agree with TRBD1. The V segment lost 1 base and the J segment 1 base; nucleotides outside the gene matches: 3. Germline V gene lookup returns CDR1 SEHNR and CDR2 FQNEAQ (reference sequence). The CDR3 contains 15 residues. The CDR3 spells CASSLGPGGNYGYTF. CDR3 nucleotide sequence: TGTGCCAGCAGCTTAGGTCCAGGGGGTAACTATGGCTACACCTTC.

The chain has TRBV7-2 and TRBJ2-7; possibly TRBD2 for D (5 bases). The CDR3 is 14 amino acids. Trimming cost V 6 bases and J 0 bases, with 12 bases left between them. The germline V gene encodes CDR1 SGHTA and CDR2 FQGNSA. CDR3 coding DNA: TGTGCCAGCAGAATATACGAGGGCTCCTACGAGCAGTACTTC. Protein: CASRIYEGSYEQYF.

V gene TRBV6-1 combines with J gene TRBJ2-1; 12 bases agree with TRBD2. The V gene end was trimmed by 4 bases and the J gene end by 6 bases; junction bases not matched to a gene: 10. CDR1 is MNHNS, CDR2 SASEGT, per germline. The CDR3 has 17 residues. CDR3 sequence: CASSGPLAGGPFNEQFF. The CDR3 DNA sequence: TGTGCCAGCAGTGGACCTCTAGCGGGAGGGCCCTTCAATGAGCAGTTCTTC.

The chain couples TRBV23-1 to TRBJ2-6, with 10 positions matching TRBD1. TRBV23-1 qualifies as an ORF whose function is uncertain. The CDR3 loop spans 20 amino acids. The V gene end was trimmed by 4 bases and the J gene end by 0 bases; junction bases not matched to a gene: 12. CDR3 in amino acids: CASSLPPRQGASSGANVLTF. The CDR3 coding sequence is TGCGCCAGCAGTCTCCCCCCCCGACAGGGGGCTAGCTCTGGGGCCAACGTCCTGACTTTC.

This chain joins TRBV4-1 and TRBJ2-7, with a possible D match to TRBD2 (5 bases). V was cut by 4 bases and J by 1 base, with 11 bases left in between. The CDR3 has 14 residues. The germline V gene has CDR1 MGHRA and CDR2 YSYEKL. CDR3: CASSLSGGSYEQYF. The CDR3 coding sequence is TGCGCCAGCAGCCTTTCGGGCGGGTCCTACGAGCAGTACTTC.

The V and J genes are TRBV27 and TRBJ1-3; D might be TRBD1 (6 bases). The CDR3 is 13 residues long. V was cut by 5 bases and J by 4 bases, with 9 bases left in between. Germline V gene lookup returns CDR1 MNHEY and CDR2 SMNVEV (reference sequence). The CDR3 loop reads CASSHGQGNTIYF. The CDR3 region has the DNA TGTGCCAGCAGTCATGGACAGGGAAACACCATATATTTT.

The rearrangement links TRBV28 to TRBJ2-6, with 8 bases lining up with TRBD1. V lost 6 bases and J lost 0; bases outside the gene matches: 10. This CDR3 has 18 amino acids. Germline V gives CDR1 MDHEN, CDR2 SYDVKM. CDR3 residues: CASRRRGQDYSGANVLTF. The CDR3 nucleotides are TGTGCCAGCAGAAGAAGGGGACAGGATTACTCTGGGGCCAACGTCCTGACTTTC.

This rearrangement joins TRBV5-4 to TRBJ2-1, with TRBD1 matching 9 bases. The germline V gene encodes CDR1 SGHNT and CDR2 YYREEE (reference sequence). V lost 6 bases to trimming and J lost 4 bases; unmatched junction nucleotides: 8. This CDR3 is 15 amino acids long. The CDR3: CASNRGQGRYNEQFF. The CDR3 DNA reads TGTGCCAGCAACAGAGGACAGGGGAGATACAATGAGCAGTTCTTC. The full variable domain, with the rest looked up from reference TRBV5-4 and TRBJ2-1, is ETGVTQSPTHLIKTRGQQVTLRCSSQSGHNTVSWYQQALGQGPQFIFQYYREEENGRGNFPPRFSGLQFPNYSSELNVNALELDDSALYLCASNRGQGRYNEQFFGPGTRLTVL.

With regard to this clone: This same CDR3 is encoded by further DNA sequences in the sample. The chain couples TRBV19 to TRBJ2-7; D might be TRBD1 or TRBD2, each matching 5 bases. The CDR3 has 14 amino acids. Germline V gene lookup returns CDR1 LNHDA and CDR2 SQIVND (reference sequence). Trimming cost V 1 base and J 0 bases, with 7 bases left between them. The CDR3 DNA sequence: TGTGCCAGTAGTATAGGGGGGAGCTCCTACGAGCAGTACTTC. Translation: CASSIGGSSYEQYF. Together with reference TRBV19 and TRBJ2-7, the CDR3 gives the full variable domain: DGGITQSPKYLFRKEGQNVTLSCEQNLNHDAMYWYRQDPGQGLRLIYYSQIVNDFQKGDIAEGYSVSREKKESFPLTVTSAQKNPTAFYLCASSIGGSSYEQYFGPGTRLTVT.